The 18 T cell receptor beta chains below all came from one sample that was sequenced in a study of vaccination and CD4 T cells after COVID-19. Using its own MiXCR run on the PCR reads, TCRdb lists one record per CDR3 protein. The sample has 28,000 or so distinct CDR3 sequences, roughly 50% seen once. Time point in this sample: late sampling 161 to 241 days after vaccination in three convalescent patients. The source material was CD4+ T cells from blood, sampled about 7 months after SARS-CoV-2 vaccination. These receptors were collected from a human donor who had recovered from COVID-19.

This chain connects TRBV27 to TRBJ2-5; the match to TRBD2 covers 14 bases. Germline values: CDR1 MNHEY, CDR2 SMNVEV (reference sequence). This CDR3 region has 15 residues. The V segment lost 5 bases and the J segment 4 bases; nucleotides outside the gene matches: 3. The CDR3 region has the DNA TGTGCCAGCAGTCCCGGGACTAGCGGGAGAGAGACCCAGTACTTC. Its protein product is CASSPGTSGRETQYF.

The chain links TRBV27 to TRBJ2-3; 7 nucleotides line up with TRBD1. Unmatched junction bases numbered 12, after V lost 6 bases and J lost 0 bases. The CDR3 loop spans 17 amino acids. Germline loops: CDR1 MNHEY, CDR2 SMNVEV (reference sequence). CDR3 nucleotide sequence: TGTGCCAGCAGCCACCTCCGGGACAGAGATAGCACAGATACGCAGTATTTT. Its protein is CASSHLRDRDSTDTQYF.

This clonotype has just a few counts. The chain links TRBV15 to TRBJ2-7; TRBD1 matches at 8 bases. The CDR3 consists of 13 residues. Germline-derived CDR1 and CDR2 are LNHNV and YYDKDF (reference sequence). Losses at the gene ends were 5 bases for V and 4 bases for J; bases not matched to a gene: 4. CDR3 sequence (DNA): TGTGCCACCAGCCCACGGGACAGGTACGAGCAGTACTTC. Its translation is CATSPRDRYEQYF. Filled out from reference TRBV15 and TRBJ2-7, the complete variable domain reads DAMVIQNPRYQVTQFGKPVTLSCSQTLNHNVMYWYQQKSSQAPKLLFHYYDKDFNNEADTPDNFQSRRPNTSFCFLDIRSPGLGDTAMYLCATSPRDRYEQYFGPGTRLTVT.

The chain has TRBV5-1 and TRBJ2-5; TRBD1 matches at 11 bases. Germline assignment: CDR1 SGHRS and CDR2 YFSETQ. The CDR3 runs 15 residues. With V trimmed by 4 bases and J by 5 bases, 7 bases remained unmatched. The CDR3 DNA reads TGCGCCAGCAGCCCTAAGGGACAGGGGGGGGAGACCCAGTACTTC. This encodes CASSPKGQGGETQYF. The whole variable domain, remainder taken from reference TRBV5-1 and TRBJ2-5, is KAGVTQTPRYLIKTRGQQVTLSCSPISGHRSVSWYQQTPGQGLQFLFEYFSETQRNKGNFPGRFSGRQFSNSRSEMNVSTLELGDSALYLCASSPKGQGGETQYFGPGTRLLVL.

Regarding this clonotype: One end of the junction varies from germline; a read error may be responsible. The V and J genes are TRBV15 and TRBJ1-5, with 7 bases identical to TRBD1. The CDR3 is made up of 18 amino acids. Germline V gene lookup returns CDR1 LNHNV and CDR2 YYDKDF (reference sequence). CDR3 sequence (DNA): TGTGCCACCAGCAGAGATTTCACGACAGGGTGGGTCAATCGGCCCCAGCATTTT. Its protein is CATSRDFTTGWVNRPQHF.

This clonotype turned up a few times. The chain links TRBV6-1 to TRBJ2-2; D unclear. CDR3 size: 13 residues. Germline lookup yields CDR1 MNHNS and CDR2 SASEGT. V dropped 4 bases and J dropped 5 bases, with 8 bases sitting between them. CDR3 nucleotides: TGTGCCAGCAGTGTTGATGAGACCGGGGAGCTGTTTTTT. It specifies CASSVDETGELFF.

The V call is TRBV20-1, the J call TRBJ2-5; the D gene could be TRBD1 or TRBD2 (5 bases each). Trimming took off 6 bases at V and 2 bases at J, with 13 bases between the two ends. CDR3 length: 13 amino acids. Germline CDR1 reads DFQATT; CDR2 reads SNEGSKA (reference sequence). CDR3 in DNA: TGCAGTGCACCCGGGACCCCTCAAGAGACCCAGTACTTC. This sequence encodes CSAPGTPQETQYF.

The V call is TRBV20-1, the J call TRBJ2-3; possibly TRBD2 for D (5 bases). CDR3 length: 15 residues. Germline CDR1 reads DFQATT; CDR2 reads SNEGSKA (reference sequence). V was cut by 4 bases and J by 0 bases, with 14 bases left in between. CDR3 DNA sequence: TGCAGTGCTACCTCCGCGGGCCTCAGCACAGATACGCAGTATTTT. Translated, it gives CSATSAGLSTDTQYF.

The chain employs TRBV19 and TRBJ1-2; no firm D call. Germline CDR1 and CDR2: LNHDA and SQIVND (reference sequence). Trimming took off 7 bases at V and 1 base at J, with 16 bases between the two ends. The length of the CDR3 is 15 residues. The CDR3 DNA sequence: TGTGCCAGTACTCCCCGTCGGCAGAGTAACTATGGCTACACCTTC. It codes for CASTPRRQSNYGYTF.

The chain combines TRBV20-1 with TRBJ2-7; D possibly corresponds to TRBD1 (6 bases). The CDR3 loop spans 14 amino acids. Trimming cost V 6 bases and J 0 bases, with 15 bases left between them. From germline, CDR1 is DFQATT and CDR2 SNEGSKA (reference sequence). CDR3 amino acids: CSATAGQRSYEQYF. The CDR3 DNA sequence: TGCAGTGCCACCGCAGGACAGCGCTCCTACGAGCAGTACTTC.

The chain combines TRBV20-1 with TRBJ1-5; tentatively, D is TRBD1 (6 bases). The CDR3 has 13 amino acids. The V gene's germline CDR1 is DFQATT and CDR2 SNEGSKA (reference sequence). Trimming took 6 bases from V and 3 from J, leaving 12 bases between them. Written as DNA, the CDR3 is TGCAGTGCAATGGGACACCACAATCAGCCCCAGCATTTT. Amino acid sequence: CSAMGHHNQPQHF.

This clonotype is deemed medium-sized. This chain joins TRBV6-1 and TRBJ1-6; the D is unclear. CDR1 is MNHNS and CDR2 is SASEGT in the germline V gene. The ends were cut back, 9 bases at V and 5 bases at J, with 14 bases in the middle. This CDR3 has 14 amino acids. The CDR3 DNA sequence: TGTGCCAGTAATACCGCCGGGAATAATTCACCCCTCCACTTT. Translation gives CASNTAGNNSPLHF.

V usage is TRBV7-9 and J usage is TRBJ2-5, with a weak D call TRBD1 (6 bases). The V gene's germline CDR1 is SEHNR and CDR2 FQNEAQ (reference sequence). The CDR3 spans 16 residues. V shed 4 bases and J shed 1 base, with 16 bases lying between them. CDR3 in amino acids: CASSSRGSDFQETQYF. CDR3 bases: TGTGCCAGCAGCTCGAGGGGGTCGGATTTCCAAGAGACCCAGTACTTC.

This clonotype has more than one count but fewer than ten. The chain carries TRBV4-1 and TRBJ2-7; 7 bases match TRBD2. With V trimmed by 1 base and J by 3 bases, 9 bases remained unmatched. Per the germline V gene, CDR1 is MGHRA and CDR2 is YSYEKL. The CDR3 runs 16 residues. The CDR3 DNA reads TGCGCCAGCAGCCAAGCCCCAGGACTAGGTGGCTACGAGCAGTACTTC. This translates into CASSQAPGLGGYEQYF.

This clonotype showed up just a few times. The chain joins TRBV20-1 to TRBJ2-7, with 8 bases aligning to TRBD2. The CDR3 loop spans 18 amino acids. With 2 bases clipped from V and 2 bases from J, the junction kept 17 bases outside the gene matches. Germline CDR1 DFQATT, CDR2 SNEGSKA (reference sequence). In DNA form, the CDR3 reads TGCAGTGCTAGAACGGCGGGGGGCTCGGCGACAATCCCCTACGAGCAGTACTTC. It translates to CSARTAGGSATIPYEQYF.

This chain connects TRBV2 to TRBJ1-1; TRBD1 might be the D (5 bases). The V gene's germline CDR1 is SNHLY and CDR2 FYNNEI. The ends were cut back, 5 bases at V and 4 bases at J, with 11 bases in the middle. This CDR3 spans 13 amino acids. As DNA, the CDR3 is TGTGCCAGCAGTCAGGACATGGGCACTGAAGCTTTCTTT. Its protein is CASSQDMGTEAFF.

The chain employs TRBV18 and TRBJ2-7, with a possible D match to TRBD2 (6 bases). V lost 6 bases and J lost 6, with 18 bases in between. Germline CDR1 is KGHSH and CDR2 is LQKENI. This CDR3 has 14 residues. CDR3 DNA: TGTGCCAGCTCGCGCGGGACCGCCAGCTTCGAGCAGTACTTC. This codes for CASSRGTASFEQYF.

The chain carries TRBV2 and TRBJ1-3; D ambiguous. Trimming took 4 bases from V and 6 from J, leaving 7 bases between them. This CDR3 is built from 12 residues. Germline-derived CDR1 and CDR2 are SNHLY and FYNNEI. Here the CDR3 reads CASSVPPNTIYF. For the CDR3, the DNA is TGTGCCAGCAGTGTACCCCCAAACACCATATATTTT.